One sample yielded the 7 T cell receptor beta chains listed below, sequenced in a study of graft-versus-host responses after intestinal transplantation (dated by TCRdb to the early 2020s). Library generation was performed with the immunoSEQ multiplex PCR assay. Entries here come from immuneACCESS through TCRdb and include only in-frame sequences with V and J called. Some clones fail to appear in such tables; in the studies checked, an unresolved V gene covers under half of the shortfall, and the cause of the remainder is unknown. The sample has 85,000 to 130,000 clones on record, less than 90% of them singletons. 0.9% of the sample rests with the top ten. The time point label for this specimen denotes: cells obtained before transplantation from donor or recipient. These TCRs' antigens remain unknown. This specimen was unstimulated CD4+ T cells sorted from spleen or lymph node cells, taken before intestinal transplant. Every receptor here comes from a human donor who received an intestinal transplant.

This chain connects TRBV19 to TRBJ2-1; 12 positions match TRBD2. The CDR3 runs 17 residues. Germline lookup yields CDR1 LNHDA and CDR2 SQIVND (reference sequence). The V segment lost 3 bases and the J segment 3 bases; nucleotides outside the gene matches: 6. In nucleotides, the CDR3 is TGTGCCAGTAGTATTAGAGCTAGCGGGGGGGTCTACAATGAGCAGTTCTTC. Translation: CASSIRASGGVYNEQFF.

The V gene is TRBV15, the J gene TRBJ2-3; 8 bases are a match to TRBD1. The CDR3 has 14 amino acids. Per germline, CDR1 LNHNV and CDR2 YYDKDF (reference sequence). After removal of 2 bases from V and 5 bases from J, the junction contained 3 bases not matched to a gene. CDR3 in amino acids: CATSRPDRGDTQYF. DNA for the CDR3: TGTGCCACCAGCAGACCCGACAGGGGAGATACGCAGTATTTT. The whole variable domain, remainder taken from reference TRBV15 and TRBJ2-3, is DAMVIQNPRYQVTQFGKPVTLSCSQTLNHNVMYWYQQKSSQAPKLLFHYYDKDFNNEADTPDNFQSRRPNTSFCFLDIRSPGLGDTAMYLCATSRPDRGDTQYFGPGTRLTVL.

This chain joins TRBV6-1 and TRBJ1-3; the D gene is possibly TRBD1 (5 bases). Germline V lookup: CDR1 MNHNS, CDR2 SASEGT. The V end was cut by 2 bases, the J end by 4 bases, with 12 bases between. The CDR3 runs to 15 residues. CDR3 coding DNA: TGTGCCAGCAGTGAACGTGGGGCAGGGGGAAACACCATATATTTT. This encodes CASSERGAGGNTIYF.

The gene calls are TRBV7-2 and TRBJ2-5; no firm D call. The CDR3 consists of 14 residues. In germline, CDR1 is SGHTA, CDR2 FQGNSA. Trimming took off 0 bases at V and 2 bases at J, with 7 bases between the two ends. DNA for the CDR3: TGTGCCAGCAGCTTAGCGTTAGTTCAAGAGACCCAGTACTTC. Its protein is CASSLALVQETQYF. Full variable domain (rest looked up from reference TRBV7-2 and TRBJ2-5): GAGVSQSPSNKVTEKGKDVELRCDPISGHTALYWYRQSLGQGLEFLIYFQGNSAPDKSGLPSDRFSAERTGGSVSTLTIQRTQQEDSAVYLCASSLALVQETQYFGPGTRLLVL.

The chain carries TRBV18 and TRBJ2-3; TRBD2 matches 9 bases. The CDR3 covers 16 residues. The ends lost 1 base at V and 2 bases at J; junction bases unmatched: 4. Germline V gene lookup returns CDR1 KGHSH and CDR2 LQKENI. The DNA of the CDR3 is TGTGCCAGCTCACCACTAGCGGGGGCGGTCACAGATACGCAGTATTTT. Translating gives CASSPLAGAVTDTQYF.

This chain connects TRBV28 to TRBJ2-1, with D perhaps matching TRBD2 (5 bases). The V end lost 8 bases, the J end lost 7 bases, and 21 bases lay between the germline ends. CDR1 and CDR2 from the germline V gene are MDHEN and SYDVKM. There are 15 residues in the CDR3. The CDR3 DNA is TGTGCCAGCTTCACCCCTTTGGCGGGCGCTAATGAGCAGTTCTTC. Protein: CASFTPLAGANEQFF.

The V gene is TRBV29-1, the J gene TRBJ1-2; possible D gene TRBD1, 5 bases. Trimming took 5 bases from V and 3 from J, leaving 16 bases between them. Germline CDR1 reads SQVTM; CDR2 reads ANQGSEA. The length of the CDR3 is 14 residues. The CDR3 loop is CSVSPQGGDYGYTF. The CDR3 region has the DNA TGCAGCGTTTCCCCCCAGGGAGGGGACTATGGCTACACCTTC.